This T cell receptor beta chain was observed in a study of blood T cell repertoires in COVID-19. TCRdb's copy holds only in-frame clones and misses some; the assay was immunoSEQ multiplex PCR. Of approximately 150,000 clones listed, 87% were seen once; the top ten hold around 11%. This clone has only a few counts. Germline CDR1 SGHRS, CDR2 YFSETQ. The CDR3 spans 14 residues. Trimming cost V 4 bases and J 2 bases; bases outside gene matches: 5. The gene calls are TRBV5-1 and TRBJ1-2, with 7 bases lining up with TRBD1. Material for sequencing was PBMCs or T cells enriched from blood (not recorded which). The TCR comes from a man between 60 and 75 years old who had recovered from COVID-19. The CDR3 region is CASSNPGQNYGYTF. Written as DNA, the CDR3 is TGCGCCAGCAGCAACCCGGGACAGAACTATGGCTACACCTTC.